This entry lists 9 T cell receptor beta chains sequenced from one sample in a study of blood T cells in healthy people across ages. Through a sample-barcoded 5' primer and a J-beta primer mix, a second PCR was run for roughly 6 to 12 cycles. TCRdb itself ran the 5' RACE reads through MiXCR, one entry per CDR3 protein. The sample holds 1.5 million to 2 million distinct CDR3 sequences, just under 50% seen once. Sample: blood. All receptors derive from a woman aged 40 to 50 in good health.

This clonotype occurred a few times. The rearrangement links TRBV11-2 to TRBJ2-7; D is perhaps TRBD1 (7 bases). In germline, CDR1 is SGHAT, CDR2 FQNNGV. The CDR3 has 16 amino acids. V was cut by 2 bases and J by 2 bases, with 16 bases left in between. CDR3 in amino acids: CASSLRGTAITYEQYF. CDR3 DNA sequence: TGTGCCAGCAGCTTACGCGGGACAGCCATCACCTACGAGCAGTACTTC.

The table lists this clonotype with a few counts. The V call is TRBV6-5, the J call TRBJ2-4; no clear D. CDR1 and CDR2 from the germline V gene are MNHEY and SVGAGI. The CDR3 has 16 amino acids. V was trimmed by 6 bases and J by 0 bases, leaving 15 bases between them. The CDR3 region is CASSPTSDVAKNIQYF. Here the CDR3 DNA reads TGTGCCAGCAGCCCAACCTCCGACGTAGCCAAAAACATTCAGTACTTC.

This sequence joins TRBV7-6 and TRBJ1-1; 7 nucleotides align to TRBD1. The junction had 0 bases not matched to a gene; V was cut back by 0 bases and J by 8 bases. The CDR3 contains 12 residues. From germline, CDR1 is SGHVS and CDR2 FNYEAQ. The CDR3: CASSLADREAFF. CDR3 bases: TGTGCCAGCAGCTTAGCGGACAGGGAAGCTTTCTTT.

The V call is TRBV12-3 or TRBV12-4, the J call TRBJ2-3; D assignment may be TRBD1 or TRBD2 (5 bases each). CDR3 length equals 14 residues. The V gene lost 7 bases and the J gene lost 4 bases, with 15 bases spanning the gap. The CDR3 region is CASTKGTKADTQYF. The CDR3 bases are TGTGCCAGCACCAAAGGGACGAAAGCAGATACGCAGTATTTT.

The chain recombines TRBV20-1 with TRBJ1-5; D possibly corresponds to TRBD1 (6 bases). Looked up from germline, CDR1 is DFQATT and CDR2 is SNEGSKA (reference sequence). V lost 8 bases, J lost 5 bases, and 16 bases lay in between. The CDR3 contains 13 residues. Here the CDR3 reads CSLSQGPDQPQHF. In DNA form, the CDR3 reads TGCAGTCTCTCACAGGGACCGGATCAGCCCCAGCATTTT.

The J gene is TRBJ1-2, the V gene TRBV5-1; TRBD1 is a possible D gene (5 bases). The germline V gene has CDR1 SGHRS and CDR2 YFSETQ. V dropped 2 bases and J dropped 8 bases, with 40 bases sitting between them. This CDR3 spans 22 amino acids. The CDR3 nucleotides are TGCGCCAGCAGCTTCGGCGGCAGCGACGGGGCCGTATCGACGACAGCTCGCCACGGCTACACCTTC. Translating gives CASSFGGSDGAVSTTARHGYTF.

Worth noting for this clonotype: The germline gene is not matched at one end of the junction; a read error may be the cause. This sequence joins TRBV20-1 and TRBJ2-7, with 7 bases identical to TRBD1. Near its end, the DNA agrees better with TRBJ2-4, so the J call may be wrong. The CDR3 totals 17 residues. Germline lookup yields CDR1 DFQATT and CDR2 SNEGSKA (reference sequence). CDR3: CSARILTPGTAENIQYF. The CDR3 DNA follows: TGCAGTGCTAGGATCTTGACCCCGGGGACAGCCGAAAACATTCAGTACTTC.

As concerns this clonotype: The junction departs from the called germline gene at one end, perhaps through a read error. V and J are TRBV7-2 and TRBJ1-1, with D unclear. The germline gives CDR1 SGHTA, CDR2 FQGNSA. The CDR3 runs 15 residues. The CDR3: CACSPSARRNTEAFF. CDR3 coding DNA: TGTGCCTGCAGCCCCTCGGCGAGGAGGAACACTGAAGCTTTCTTT.

This clonotype was recorded a few times. This rearrangement joins TRBV10-3 to TRBJ2-5, with unresolved D. Trimming shortened V by 3 bases and J by 3 bases, and 8 bases separated the two germline ends. Germline CDR1 ENHRY, CDR2 SYGVKD. The CDR3 is 13 amino acids. Here the CDR3 DNA reads TGTGCCATCAGTGAAGGCAGCGAAGAGACCCAGTACTTC. It translates to CAISEGSEETQYF.